This T cell receptor beta chain was documented in a study of regulatory T cells in long-lasting Graves disease. Documented time point: newly diagnosed GD, antithyroid drugs for less than 3 months. Following extraction of RNA from PBMCs, that RNA was used to make the TCR library. At least ten counts were recorded for this clonotype. According to the study, TCR beta libraries were built with iRepertoire HTBI primers and CDR3-region Arm-PCR. TCRdb passed the multiplex PCR reads through MiXCR, listing each CDR3 protein once. The sample contains around 250,000 distinct CDR3 sequences, around a sixth of which appear only once. The germline V gene has CDR1 DFQATT and CDR2 SNEGSKA (reference sequence). Trimming pared 3 bases from V and 2 bases from J, leaving 11 bases between. This CDR3 has 14 residues. These data also featured in a second study, about T cells in Graves' hyperthyroidism and ophthalmopathy.

The starting material was peripheral blood mononuclear cells (PBMCs), obtained at new diagnosis, from a patient treated with antithyroid drugs. This clonotype was obtained from a woman aged 25-40 years with Graves disease. This rearrangement joins TRBV20-1 to TRBJ1-3, with D tentatively TRBD1 (6 bases). The CDR3 nucleotides read TGCAGTGCTAGGAACAGGGCCACTGGAAACACCATATATTTT. Translation gives CSARNRATGNTIYF.